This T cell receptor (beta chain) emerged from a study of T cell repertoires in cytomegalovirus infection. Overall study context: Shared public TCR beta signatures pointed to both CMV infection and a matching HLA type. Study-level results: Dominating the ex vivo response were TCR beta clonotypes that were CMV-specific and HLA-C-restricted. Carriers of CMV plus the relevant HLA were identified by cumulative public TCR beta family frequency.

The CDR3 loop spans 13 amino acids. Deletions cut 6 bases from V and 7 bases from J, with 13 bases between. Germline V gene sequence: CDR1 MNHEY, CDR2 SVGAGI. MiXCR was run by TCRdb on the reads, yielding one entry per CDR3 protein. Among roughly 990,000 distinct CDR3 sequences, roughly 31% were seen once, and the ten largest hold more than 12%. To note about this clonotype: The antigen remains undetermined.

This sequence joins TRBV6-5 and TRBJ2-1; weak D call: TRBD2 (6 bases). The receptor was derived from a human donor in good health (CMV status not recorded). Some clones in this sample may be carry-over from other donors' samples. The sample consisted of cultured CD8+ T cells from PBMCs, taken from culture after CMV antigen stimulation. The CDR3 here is CASSYARGNEQFF. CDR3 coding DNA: TGTGCCAGCAGCTACGCTCGGGGGAATGAGCAGTTCTTC.